The sequence of this TCR beta chain was determined in a study of graft-versus-host responses after intestinal transplantation. Study overall: Anti-thymocyte globulin was used for induction in all recipients, who then took tacrolimus and steroids for approximately 3 years. Findings and caveats of the study: When patients had graft-donor T cell macrochimerism, their allografts held high graft-versus-host to host-versus-graft clonal ratios. Circulating GvH clone levels at their peak were associated with HvG declines (early post-transplant).

For this clone: Its antigen is still unknown.

Sequencing was performed with immunoSEQ multiplex PCR; in TCRdb, only in-frame clones are kept and a portion is missing. In the table there are roughly 89,000 clones, roughly nine tenths of which are singletons. The CDR3 totals 14 residues. CDR1 SGHDT and CDR2 YYEEEE come from the germline V gene. V lost 0 bases and J 8 bases, leaving 9 bases between the germline ends. The TCR comes from a human donor who received an intestinal transplant. This chain uses TRBV5-6 with TRBJ1-6; D may be TRBD1 (6 bases). Source: unstimulated CD4+ T cells sorted from spleen or lymph node cells, taken before intestinal transplant. The chain's CDR3 is CASSLAPGDSPLHF. Here the CDR3 DNA reads TGTGCCAGCAGCTTGGCCCCAGGGGATTCACCCCTCCACTTT.